These 32 T cell receptor beta chains came from one sample sequenced in a study of OX40 agonist ivuxolimab in advanced cancers. Sequencing was performed with immunoSEQ multiplex PCR; in TCRdb, only in-frame clones are kept and a portion is missing. The repertoire holds some 81,000 clones, approximately 85% seen once, with about 0.6% in the top ten. This material consisted of CD4+ or CD8+ T cells sorted from blood, taken in a trial of the OX40 agonist ivuxolimab. The receptors originated from an adult with an advanced solid tumor such as melanoma, head and neck, liver or kidney cancer.

This clone was seen a handful of times. The gene calls are TRBV4-1 and TRBJ1-4; D possibly corresponds to TRBD1 (6 bases). This CDR3 comprises 14 residues. Trimming took off 4 bases at V and 3 bases at J, with 9 bases between the two ends. Germline assignment: CDR1 MGHRA and CDR2 YSYEKL. Here the CDR3 DNA reads TGCGCCAGCAGCCGGGGGCAGGCTAATGAAAAACTGTTTTTT. It is translated as CASSRGQANEKLFF.

The gene calls are TRBV2 and TRBJ2-1; D remains ambiguous. Between the trimmed V and J ends, which lost 5 bases and 4 bases, there was a span of 15 bases. Germline V lookup: CDR1 SNHLY, CDR2 FYNNEI. CDR3 length: 15 amino acids. The chain's CDR3 is CASSSDLGVYNEQFF. CDR3 coding DNA: TGTGCCAGCAGTTCCGATTTGGGCGTATACAATGAGCAGTTCTTC. The whole variable domain, remainder taken from reference TRBV2 and TRBJ2-1, is EPEVTQTPSHQVTQMGQEVILRCVPISNHLYFYWYRQILGQKVEFLVSFYNNEISEKSEIFDDQFSVERPDGSNFTLKIRSTKLEDSAMYFCASSSDLGVYNEQFFGPGTRLTVL.

The chain carries TRBV19 and TRBJ2-5; possibly TRBD2 for D (5 bases). V was shortened by 3 bases and J by 4 bases, with 9 bases between the two germline ends. The CDR3 covers 13 residues. Germline lookup yields CDR1 LNHDA and CDR2 SQIVND (reference sequence). This CDR3 reads CASSMGSGETQYF. CDR3 DNA sequence: TGTGCCAGTAGTATGGGCAGCGGAGAGACCCAGTACTTC.

The rearrangement joins TRBV5-8 to TRBJ2-7; D unclear. CDR3 length equals 15 residues. Trimming took 1 base from V and 5 from J, leaving 16 bases between them. Germline CDR1 reads SGHTS; CDR2 reads YDEGEE. The CDR3 is CASSLIWSLNHEQYF. DNA of the CDR3: TGTGCCAGCAGCTTGATCTGGTCTCTAAACCACGAGCAGTACTTC.

There are a few counts of this clone. This rearrangement joins TRBV29-1 to TRBJ2-5; D not certain. V lost 6 bases and J 2 bases, leaving 10 bases between the germline ends. The CDR3 is 12 residues long. The germline V gene encodes CDR1 SQVTM and CDR2 ANQGSEA. The CDR3 DNA sequence: TGCAGCGTGGGTGGGTGGCAAGAGACCCAGTACTTC. Its translation is CSVGGWQETQYF.

This sequence joins TRBV9 and TRBJ1-6, with TRBD1 as a possible D gene (5 bases). The CDR3 has 15 amino acids. Germline V gives CDR1 SGDLS, CDR2 YYNGEE. With 4 bases removed from V and 9 bases from J, the gap between germline ends came to 17 bases. CDR3 loop: CASSTWDGERSPLHF. DNA of the CDR3: TGTGCCAGCAGCACCTGGGACGGGGAACGTTCACCCCTCCACTTT.

The gene calls are TRBV6-1 and TRBJ1-5, with no clear D. In germline, CDR1 is MNHNS, CDR2 SASEGT. V dropped 6 bases and J dropped 4 bases, with 4 bases sitting between them. CDR3 length equals 11 residues. Here the CDR3 reads CASRANQPQHF. The CDR3 nucleotides read TGTGCCAGCAGGGCAAATCAGCCCCAGCATTTT.

The chain employs TRBV5-1 and TRBJ1-2; tentatively, D is TRBD1 (5 bases). This CDR3 has 13 residues. Germline CDR1 and CDR2: SGHRS and YFSETQ. Trimming left V 4 bases short and J 5 bases short, with 12 bases between. CDR3 sequence reads: CASSAGAPYGYTF. The CDR3, as DNA: TGCGCCAGCAGCGCTGGGGCACCATATGGCTACACCTTC.

This chain's CDR3 is CASKVGPSPLEQYF. CDR3 DNA sequence: TGTGCCAGCAAGGTGGGACCCTCACCCCTCGAGCAGTACTTC. The chain combines TRBV2 with TRBJ2-7; D might be TRBD1 or TRBD2, each matching 5 bases. The CDR3 sequence is 14 residues long. Germline V gene sequence: CDR1 SNHLY, CDR2 FYNNEI. The ends were cut back, 7 bases at V and 6 bases at J, with 19 bases in the middle.

This chain connects TRBV7-9 to TRBJ1-5, with D perhaps matching TRBD1 (6 bases). Germline assignment: CDR1 SEHNR and CDR2 FQNEAQ (reference sequence). This CDR3 is 16 amino acids long. The V and J ends lost 5 bases and 6 bases respectively, with 20 bases between them. The CDR3 here is CASSPPGQGGSQPQHF. The CDR3 nucleotides are TGTGCCAGCAGCCCGCCGGGGCAAGGGGGAAGTCAGCCCCAGCATTTT.

The chain is built from TRBV5-5 and TRBJ1-5, with D unclear. Between the trimmed V and J ends, which lost 0 bases and 6 bases, there was a span of 13 bases. This CDR3 comprises 15 residues. The germline CDR1 and CDR2 sequences are SGHKS and YYEKEE (reference sequence). In nucleotides, the CDR3 is TGTGCCAGCAGCTTGGAGGGCCTGGAAGGTCAGCCCCAGCATTTT. Translation: CASSLEGLEGQPQHF.

The V and J genes are TRBV7-2 and TRBJ2-5; D unresolved. Germline CDR1 and CDR2: SGHTA and FQGNSA. Trimming removed 4 bases at V and 0 bases at J, with 12 bases between. The CDR3 spans 15 residues. In DNA, the CDR3 is TGTGCCAGCAGCTCCCATACACAGTACCAAGAGACCCAGTACTTC. Its protein is CASSSHTQYQETQYF.

This chain joins TRBV6-4 and TRBJ2-7; a possible D gene is TRBD1 (5 bases). Germline V gives CDR1 MRHNA, CDR2 SNTAGT. The CDR3 runs 13 residues. V gave up 0 bases and J gave up 7 bases, with 10 bases separating them. The CDR3 DNA follows: TGTGCCAGCAGTGACTCGGGCCAGGGTGAGCAGTACTTC. Its protein is CASSDSGQGEQYF.

The V call is TRBV7-2, the J call TRBJ1-1; 9 bases line up with TRBD1. From germline, CDR1 is SGHTA and CDR2 FQGNSA. Losses at the gene ends were 4 bases for V and 1 base for J; bases not matched to a gene: 4. The CDR3 totals 15 residues. CDR3 residues: CASSSSTGGNTEAFF. In nucleotides, the CDR3 is TGTGCCAGCAGCTCCTCGACAGGGGGGAACACTGAAGCTTTCTTT.

The V call is TRBV7-2, the J call TRBJ2-3; D remains ambiguous. V was pared by 4 bases and J by 9 bases, with 14 bases between. The CDR3 loop spans 13 amino acids. The germline CDR1 and CDR2 sequences are SGHTA and FQGNSA. In nucleotides, the CDR3 is TGTGCCAGCAGCTCCCCCAGTGGGTACACGCAGTATTTT. This translates into CASSSPSGYTQYF.

The chain links TRBV30 to TRBJ2-7, with TRBD1 matching 11 bases. The CDR3 totals 13 residues. V lost 1 base and J lost 12; bases outside the gene matches: 8. From germline, CDR1 is GTSNPN and CDR2 SVGIG (reference sequence). The CDR3 region is CAWSAGTGGLGYF. The CDR3 DNA sequence: TGTGCCTGGAGTGCTGGGACAGGGGGTCTAGGGTACTTC.

The chain's CDR3 is CASSDLPSSYNSPLHF. CDR3 coding DNA: TGTGCCAGCAGCGACCTCCCGAGCTCCTATAATTCACCCCTCCACTTT. The chain combines TRBV27 with TRBJ1-6, with no clear D. V was pared by 6 bases and J by 0 bases, with 12 bases between. In germline, CDR1 is MNHEY, CDR2 SMNVEV (reference sequence). The CDR3 has 16 residues.

The chain recombines TRBV6-5 with TRBJ1-5; TRBD1 aligns across 10 bases. The CDR3 loop spans 16 amino acids. Looked up from germline, CDR1 is MNHEY and CDR2 is SVGAGI. Trimming removed 0 bases from V and 2 bases from J; junction bases left unmatched: 1. For the CDR3, the DNA is TGTGCCAGCAGTTACTCGGGGACAGGGGGCAATCAGCCCCAGCATTTT. This translates into CASSYSGTGGNQPQHF.

This chain links TRBV7-9 with TRBJ2-7; D gene ambiguous. Germline values: CDR1 SEHNR, CDR2 FQNEAQ (reference sequence). CDR3 length: 12 amino acids. Deletions cut 5 bases from V and 3 bases from J, with 8 bases between. The CDR3 region has the DNA TGTGCCAGCAGCCCGGACGGCTACGAGCAGTACTTC. The encoded protein is CASSPDGYEQYF.

This chain links TRBV7-9 with TRBJ2-1; a weak D match, TRBD1 (6 bases). Looked up from germline, CDR1 is SEHNR and CDR2 is FQNEAQ (reference sequence). The CDR3 extends over 14 amino acids. Trimming cost V 4 bases and J 5 bases, with 12 bases left between them. The CDR3 coding sequence is TGTGCCAGCAGCTCAAGACGGACAGACAATGAGCAGTTCTTC. Translating gives CASSSRRTDNEQFF.

This chain joins TRBV6-5 and TRBJ2-7, with TRBD1 as a possible D gene (5 bases). Germline V gene sequence: CDR1 MNHEY, CDR2 SVGAGI. This CDR3 region has 15 residues. The ends were cut back, 0 bases at V and 6 bases at J, with 15 bases in the middle. The CDR3 region is CASSYSRTPQGEQYF. The CDR3 DNA reads as TGTGCCAGCAGTTACTCGAGAACCCCCCAGGGCGAGCAGTACTTC.

This chain connects TRBV9 to TRBJ1-3; the match to TRBD1 covers 9 bases. V lost 0 bases, J lost 1 base, and 8 bases stayed unmatched. The CDR3 has 18 amino acids. The germline gives CDR1 SGDLS, CDR2 YYNGEE. CDR3 in amino acids: CASSVGPGQGVSGNTIYF. The DNA of the CDR3 is TGTGCCAGCAGCGTAGGGCCGGGACAGGGAGTATCTGGAAACACCATATATTTT.

V usage is TRBV10-2 and J usage is TRBJ2-5, with unresolved D. The germline V and J ends were trimmed by 2 bases and 4 bases, with 8 bases remaining between them. Germline V gives CDR1 WSHSY, CDR2 SAAADI. This CDR3 has 13 residues. The CDR3 DNA sequence: TGCGCCAGCAGTGAGGTTTGGGGAGAGACCCAGTACTTC. It yields the protein CASSEVWGETQYF.

CDR3 loop: CAISETARQGGLAFF. CDR3 nucleotide sequence: TGTGCCATCAGTGAGACGGCCCGACAGGGGGGTTTGGCTTTCTTT. The rearrangement uses TRBV10-3 and TRBJ1-1, with TRBD1 identical over 9 bases. Trimming took 2 bases from V and 11 from J; bases not matched to a gene: 12. CDR3 size: 15 residues. Germline V lookup: CDR1 ENHRY, CDR2 SYGVKD.

The rearrangement uses TRBV5-1 and TRBJ2-2, with 8 bases aligning to TRBD1. The CDR3 contains 16 residues. The junction had 4 bases not matched to a gene; V was cut back by 3 bases and J by 0 bases. Per the germline V gene, CDR1 is SGHRS and CDR2 is YFSETQ. CDR3 region: CASSSGQAANTGELFF. The CDR3 region has the DNA TGCGCCAGCAGCTCGGGACAGGCCGCGAACACCGGGGAGCTGTTTTTT. Complete variable domain (other parts from reference TRBV5-1 and TRBJ2-2): KAGVTQTPRYLIKTRGQQVTLSCSPISGHRSVSWYQQTPGQGLQFLFEYFSETQRNKGNFPGRFSGRQFSNSRSEMNVSTLELGDSALYLCASSSGQAANTGELFFGEGSRLTVL.

The chain recombines TRBV6-5 with TRBJ1-2, with D tentatively TRBD1 (5 bases). V lost 6 bases to trimming and J lost 4 bases, with 15 bases between them. Germline assignment: CDR1 MNHEY and CDR2 SVGAGI. This CDR3 comprises 14 residues. The CDR3 coding sequence is TGTGCCAGCAGGCGGGGCGGAGGTCCCTATGGCTACACCTTC. Translation gives CASRRGGGPYGYTF.

The CDR3 loop is CASSLGQGDGYTF. CDR3 DNA: TGTGCCAGCAGCTTGGGACAGGGGGATGGCTACACCTTC. This chain links TRBV5-6 with TRBJ1-2; 9 bases are a match to TRBD1. The CDR3 totals 13 residues. With V trimmed by 0 bases and J by 6 bases, 0 bases remained unmatched. Germline V gene lookup returns CDR1 SGHDT and CDR2 YYEEEE.

The J gene is TRBJ1-2, the V gene TRBV7-9, with D perhaps TRBD1 (6 bases). Trimming removed 5 bases at V and 4 bases at J, with 14 bases between. This CDR3 comprises 14 residues. Germline-derived CDR1 and CDR2 are SEHNR and FQNEAQ (reference sequence). CDR3 loop: CASSRTDLAYGYTF. The CDR3 region has the DNA TGTGCCAGCAGCCGGACAGATCTCGCCTATGGCTACACCTTC.

This clone was seen a handful of times. The gene calls are TRBV7-2 and TRBJ1-1, with TRBD1 as a possible D gene (5 bases). The CDR3 is 15 residues long. Germline loops: CDR1 SGHTA, CDR2 FQGNSA. V was pared by 5 bases and J by 2 bases, with 15 bases between. The DNA for the CDR3 is TGTGCCAGCAGCCCCCCGGAGGGACTAAACACTGAAGCTTTCTTT. It encodes CASSPPEGLNTEAFF.

The chain has TRBV29-1 and TRBJ2-7, with TRBD1 matching 10 bases. The CDR3 is 14 residues long. Trimming took 4 bases from V and 4 from J; bases not matched to a gene: 7. Germline lookup yields CDR1 SQVTM and CDR2 ANQGSEA. The CDR3 DNA is TGCAGCGTTGTCTCCGACAGGGGGCTTTACGAGCAGTACTTC. It translates to CSVVSDRGLYEQYF.

V usage is TRBV5-1 and J usage is TRBJ2-2; no reliable D call. The CDR3 loop spans 14 amino acids. Germline loops: CDR1 SGHRS, CDR2 YFSETQ. Deletions cut 1 base from V and 4 bases from J, with 8 bases between. The CDR3 coding sequence is TGCGCCAGCAGCTTGCAGGCCAGCACCGGGGAGCTGTTTTTT. It is translated as CASSLQASTGELFF.

The chain is built from TRBV19 and TRBJ1-5; tentatively, D is TRBD1 (5 bases). CDR1 is LNHDA, CDR2 SQIVND, per germline (reference sequence). V lost 3 bases, J lost 4 bases, and 16 bases lay in between. CDR3 length: 16 amino acids. In DNA, the CDR3 is TGTGCCAGTAGTATTTTACTGACCACAGGTAATCAGCCCCAGCATTTT. Its protein is CASSILLTTGNQPQHF.